These 26 T cell receptor beta chains came from one sample sequenced in a study of T cells after yellow fever vaccination (dated by TCRdb to about 2019). The sample's treatment or condition label, in plain terms: live attenuated yellow fever vaccine strain. The library was built by means of 5' RACE. Sequencing took place on an Illumina HiSeq 2500. The public sequencing data were trimmed at Q25 with fastp and processed into clonotypes with MiXCR by TCRdb, which kept only in-frame beta chains. Rows with a matching CDR3 protein are joined into one entry that keeps the most common DNA and genes. The sample data list under 200,000 distinct CDR3 sequences, and under 7.5% of these were observed just once. Approximately 2.5% of the sample is in the top ten clones. The sample was CD4+ T cells sorted from PBMCs, taken roughly 5 days after the first yellow fever vaccination. These receptors were taken from a man between 18 and 29 years old who received the YFV17D yellow fever vaccine.

This chain connects TRBV7-3 to TRBJ2-5; possible D gene TRBD1, 6 bases. The V end was cut by 2 bases, the J end by 3 bases, with 10 bases between. Germline CDR1 is SGHTA and CDR2 is FQGTGA. The CDR3 covers 14 residues. The chain's CDR3 is CASSLGGNEETQYF. The DNA for the CDR3 is TGTGCCAGCAGCTTAGGGGGCAACGAAGAGACCCAGTACTTC. The full variable domain, its missing parts supplied by reference TRBV7-3 and TRBJ2-5, is GAGVSQTPSNKVTEKGKYVELRCDPISGHTALYWYRQSLGQGPEFLIYFQGTGAADDSGLPNDRFFAVRPEGSVSTLKIQRTERGDSAVYLCASSLGGNEETQYFGPGTRLLVL.

J is TRBJ1-3 and V is TRBV4-3, with D uncertain. This CDR3 has 16 residues. CDR1 and CDR2 (germline): LGHNA, YSLEER. Deletions cut 0 bases from V and 0 bases from J, with 9 bases between. The CDR3 protein is CASSQERLSSGNTIYF. The CDR3 DNA reads as TGCGCCAGCAGCCAAGAAAGACTGAGCTCTGGAAACACCATATATTTT.

V gene TRBV24-1 combines with J gene TRBJ2-5, with a tentative D call TRBD1 (5 bases). Germline V gene data show CDR1 as KGHDR and CDR2 as SFDVKD. Trimming took off 5 bases at V and 1 base at J, with 10 bases between the two ends. This CDR3 contains 14 residues. CDR3 DNA sequence: TGTGCCACCAGTGGATTTGACAGCCAAGAGACCCAGTACTTC. Translating it yields CATSGFDSQETQYF.

This clonotype was observed a few times. V and J are TRBV7-2 and TRBJ2-7; 8 nucleotides agree with TRBD1. CDR1 is SGHTA, CDR2 FQGNSA, per germline. The J segment lost 3 bases and the V segment lost 4 bases, leaving 5 bases of the junction unmatched. The CDR3 covers 14 residues. This CDR3 reads CASSYDRGYYEQYV. The CDR3 coding sequence is TGTGCCAGCAGCTATGACAGGGGCTACTACGAGCAGTACGTC.

This clonotype was found many times. The chain recombines TRBV20-1 with TRBJ2-2, with D possibly TRBD2 on 6 matching bases. The CDR3 extends over 15 amino acids. Trimming shortened V by 4 bases and J by 0 bases, and 12 bases separated the two germline ends. The germline gives CDR1 DFQATT, CDR2 SNEGSKA (reference sequence). CDR3 DNA: TGCAGTGCTACTAGCGAACAGGCGAACACCGGGGAGCTGTTTTTT. Its protein is CSATSEQANTGELFF.

Many counts were recorded for this clonotype. CDR3 sequence: CASSLADRDNQPQHF. CDR3 nucleotide sequence: TGTGCCAGCAGCCTGGCGGACAGGGACAATCAGCCCCAGCATTTT. This chain links TRBV5-5 with TRBJ1-5, with 8 bases fitting TRBD1. The V gene's germline CDR1 is SGHKS and CDR2 YYEKEE (reference sequence). The CDR3 totals 15 residues. With 4 bases clipped from V and 3 bases from J, the junction kept 6 bases outside the gene matches.

This clonotype was found a few times. The chain carries TRBV4-3 and TRBJ2-7, with TRBD1 as a possible D gene (6 bases). The CDR3 consists of 14 residues. Germline-derived CDR1 and CDR2 are LGHNA and YSLEER. V dropped 5 bases and J dropped 4 bases, with 15 bases sitting between them. The CDR3 DNA reads as TGCGCCAGCAGCTACCCGACAGGATTTTACGAGCAGTACTTC. Translated, it gives CASSYPTGFYEQYF.

This clonotype appeared a few times. This sequence joins TRBV7-2 and TRBJ2-5; possible D gene TRBD1, 6 bases. With 0 bases removed from V and 6 bases from J, the gap between germline ends came to 14 bases. Germline CDR1 is SGHTA and CDR2 is FQGNSA. This CDR3 has 15 amino acids. The CDR3 DNA reads TGTGCCAGCAGCTTAGCGCAGGGGACCGGGCAGACCCAGTACTTC. This codes for CASSLAQGTGQTQYF. Based on the CDR3 plus reference TRBV7-2 and TRBJ2-5, the full variable domain is GAGVSQSPSNKVTEKGKDVELRCDPISGHTALYWYRQSLGQGLEFLIYFQGNSAPDKSGLPSDRFSAERTGGSVSTLTIQRTQQEDSAVYLCASSLAQGTGQTQYFGPGTRLLVL.

This clonotype has just a few counts. V gene TRBV30 combines with J gene TRBJ1-2, with TRBD1 identical over 7 bases. Trimming cost V 6 bases and J 2 bases; bases outside gene matches: 6. CDR1 and CDR2 from the germline V gene are GTSNPN and SVGIG (reference sequence). The CDR3 covers 13 residues. CDR3 protein: CACDRVSNYGYTF. The DNA of the CDR3 is TGTGCCTGTGACAGGGTATCGAACTATGGCTACACCTTC.

This clonotype has a count of ten or more. The chain recombines TRBV7-9 with TRBJ1-3; D is ambiguous. V was pared by 5 bases and J by 5 bases, with 13 bases between. The CDR3 has 14 amino acids. Germline-derived CDR1 and CDR2 are SEHNR and FQNEAQ (reference sequence). The CDR3 is CASSASGSRNTIYF. CDR3 bases: TGTGCCAGCAGCGCTAGCGGAAGTCGAAACACCATATATTTT. Using reference TRBV7-9 and TRBJ1-3 for the parts outside the CDR3, the full variable domain is DTGVSQNPRHKITKRGQNVTFRCDPISEHNRLYWYRQTLGQGPEFLTYFQNEAQLEKSRLLSDRFSAERPKGSFSTLEIQRTEQGDSAMYLCASSASGSRNTIYFGEGSWLTVV.

Only a few counts were recorded for this clonotype. CDR3: CASSQDWGTGGSETQYF. CDR3 coding DNA: TGTGCCAGCAGCCAAGATTGGGGGACAGGGGGCAGTGAGACCCAGTACTTC. The chain links TRBV14 to TRBJ2-5, with TRBD1 matching over 12 bases. The CDR3 totals 17 residues. V lost 0 bases, J lost 5 bases, and 7 bases stayed unmatched. Germline CDR1 and CDR2: SGHDN and FVKESK. Full variable domain (outside the CDR3, taken from reference TRBV14 and TRBJ2-5): EAGVTQFPSHSVIEKGQTVTLRCDPISGHDNLYWYRRVMGKEIKFLLHFVKESKQDESGMPNNRFLAERTGGTYSTLKVQPAELEDSGVYFCASSQDWGTGGSETQYFGPGTRLLVL.

This clonotype occurred many times. The rearrangement links TRBV20-1 to TRBJ2-7, with TRBD2 as a possible D gene (5 bases). V shed 6 bases and J shed 4 bases, with 13 bases lying between them. The CDR3 extends over 12 amino acids. Germline V CDR1 and CDR2: DFQATT, SNEGSKA (reference sequence). CDR3 residues: CSAEGSGYEQYV. In nucleotides, the CDR3 is TGCAGTGCCGAGGGTTCCGGGTACGAGCAGTACGTC.

This clonotype was counted ten times or more. The gene calls are TRBV5-1 and TRBJ2-2; D ambiguous. V was clipped by 0 bases and J by 7 bases, with 10 bases between them. The CDR3 runs 14 residues. Germline-derived CDR1 and CDR2 are SGHRS and YFSETQ. For the CDR3, the DNA is TGCGCCAGCAGCTTGGCCCCGGTAAACGGGGAGCTGTTTTTT. Translating gives CASSLAPVNGELFF.

This clonotype has just a few counts. The chain employs TRBV7-7 and TRBJ2-5, with D uncertain. The length of the CDR3 is 14 residues. Trimming removed 2 bases at V and 3 bases at J, with 10 bases between. Per germline, CDR1 SSHAT and CDR2 FNYEAQ (reference sequence). CDR3 sequence (DNA): TGTGCCAGCAGCTTATCGCAGGCGGAAGAGACCCAGTACTTC. As protein: CASSLSQAEETQYF.

The sample holds many counts of this clonotype. J is TRBJ2-7 and V is TRBV5-6; D gene uncertain. The CDR3 sequence is 13 residues long. V was shortened by 4 bases and J by 3 bases, with 11 bases between the two germline ends. Germline loops: CDR1 SGHDT, CDR2 YYEEEE. The CDR3 DNA sequence: TGTGCCAGCAGCCGCCGGAGAATCTACGAGCAGTACGTC. Protein: CASSRRRIYEQYV.

This clonotype was counted only a few times. The V call is TRBV5-6, the J call TRBJ2-1; 8 bases match TRBD2. CDR3 length equals 15 residues. CDR1 SGHDT and CDR2 YYEEEE come from the germline V gene. Trimming cost V 2 bases and J 0 bases; bases outside gene matches: 1. This CDR3 reads CASSFGTSSYNEQFF. The CDR3 DNA follows: TGTGCCAGCAGCTTTGGGACTAGCTCCTACAATGAGCAGTTCTTC.

This clonotype was counted at least ten times. The CDR3 region is CARSLSREETQYF. DNA for the CDR3: TGTGCCAGAAGCTTGTCAAGGGAAGAGACCCAGTACTTC. This chain connects TRBV5-3 to TRBJ2-5; D not resolved. TRBV5-3 is flagged as an ORF with uncertain function. Trimming left V 1 base short and J 3 bases short, with 7 bases between. The CDR3 runs to 13 residues.

This clonotype was detected many times. This sequence joins TRBV5-1 and TRBJ2-5, with D tentatively TRBD1 (7 bases). The CDR3 has 13 amino acids. V gave up 5 bases and J gave up 5 bases, with 13 bases separating them. Looked up from germline, CDR1 is SGHRS and CDR2 is YFSETQ. CDR3 sequence: CASRRDRWETQYF. The CDR3 nucleotides are TGCGCCAGCAGGCGGGACAGATGGGAGACCCAGTACTTC.

There are many counts of this clonotype. The V and J genes are TRBV20-1 and TRBJ2-7, with a weak D call TRBD2 (5 bases). Trimming took off 6 bases at V and 6 bases at J, with 12 bases between the two ends. The CDR3 runs to 11 residues. The germline V gene has CDR1 DFQATT and CDR2 SNEGSKA (reference sequence). Here the CDR3 DNA reads TGCAGTGCAAGACCGAGGGCCGAGCAGTACTTC. Residues: CSARPRAEQYF.

In this sample, this clonotype turned up many times. The V call is TRBV6-2 or TRBV6-3, the J call TRBJ2-2; no reliable D call. V gave up 6 bases and J gave up 1 base, with 3 bases separating them. Germline lookup yields CDR1 MNHEY and CDR2 SVGEGT. The CDR3 length is 12 residues. This CDR3 is CASSRNTGELFF. The CDR3 DNA sequence: TGTGCCAGCAGCCGGAACACCGGGGAGCTGTTTTTT.

The CDR3 coding sequence is TGTGCCAGCAGTTTAGGGCAGGGACAGGCAGCTTTCTTT. It yields the protein CASSLGQGQAAFF. The chain carries TRBV6-5 and TRBJ1-1; TRBD1 matches at 8 bases. CDR1 is MNHEY, CDR2 SVGAGI, per germline. V gave up 4 bases and J gave up 10 bases; unmatched junction bases: 8. The CDR3 is 13 amino acids.

Many counts were recorded for this clonotype. This chain links TRBV11-2 with TRBJ1-5; D perhaps matches TRBD1 (6 bases). This CDR3 contains 16 residues. The germline V gene encodes CDR1 SGHAT and CDR2 FQNNGV. Deletions cut 1 base from V and 1 base from J, with 11 bases between. The CDR3 coding sequence is TGTGCCAGCAGCTTAGTCCGGGGGGCGAGCAATCAGCCCCAGCATTTT. This encodes CASSLVRGASNQPQHF.

This clonotype was seen many times. The V call is TRBV7-9, the J call TRBJ2-7; D tentatively reads TRBD1 or TRBD2 (5 bases each). Germline V gives CDR1 SEHNR, CDR2 FQNEAQ (reference sequence). The CDR3 is 13 residues long. V lost 6 bases, J lost 2 bases, and 11 bases lay in between. The CDR3: CASRGRQTYEQYF. CDR3 bases: TGTGCCAGCAGGGGACGGCAAACCTACGAGCAGTACTTC.

The chain recombines TRBV12-3 or TRBV12-4 with TRBJ2-1; 9 positions match TRBD2. The CDR3 loop spans 20 amino acids. Germline trimming cut 3 bases from V and 1 base from J; bases unmatched to any gene: 16. CDR3 sequence: CASSLPRGGLRVRSYNEQFF. In DNA form, the CDR3 reads TGTGCCAGCAGTTTGCCGCGGGGGGGATTGAGGGTAAGGTCCTACAATGAGCAGTTCTTC.

This clonotype has only a few counts. The chain couples TRBV9 to TRBJ1-6; D perhaps matches TRBD1 (6 bases). The CDR3 runs to 17 residues. The V and J ends lost 3 bases and 9 bases respectively, with 22 bases between them. Germline loops: CDR1 SGDLS, CDR2 YYNGEE. The CDR3 here is CASSAQPGHRSGSPLHF. CDR3 bases: TGTGCCAGCAGCGCCCAACCGGGACACAGGTCTGGTTCACCCCTCCACTTT.

This clonotype was detected ten times or more. This chain uses TRBV7-9 with TRBJ1-1; 8 bases match TRBD1. V shed 8 bases and J 3 bases; nucleotides not matched to a gene: 8. Germline-derived CDR1 and CDR2 are SEHNR and FQNEAQ (reference sequence). This CDR3 comprises 14 residues. The CDR3 DNA reads TGTGCCAGCTCAAAAGGACAGGGATACACTGAAGCTTTCTTT. Translation: CASSKGQGYTEAFF.